This paragraph reports one T cell receptor beta chain. The CDR3 covers 14 residues. Trimming took 0 bases from V and 8 from J, leaving 14 bases between them. Germline loops: CDR1 SGHKS, CDR2 YYEKEE (reference sequence). This record belongs to a study of blood T cell repertoires in COVID-19. Across the whole study: Sources were T cells, B-cell-depleted T cells, or PBMCs; the material itself was cDNA or gDNA.

The repertoire was sequenced with immunoSEQ multiplex PCR; TCRdb's copy has only in-frame clones and lacks some. The sample has 200,000 to 300,000 clones, around 87% seen once; the top ten hold approximately 7.5%. The V gene is TRBV5-5, the J gene TRBJ1-2; D is possibly TRBD1 (6 bases). Sequencing used peripheral blood. The clonotype comes from a man aged 55 to 70 who had recovered from COVID-19. The CDR3 DNA follows: TGTGCCAGCAGCTTGGCAGGGGCCCTTTGGGGCTACACCTTC. Its translation is CASSLAGALWGYTF.